This passage covers 21 T cell receptor beta chains from one sample sequenced in a study of vaccination effects on CD4 cells after COVID-19. CD4+ T cell isolation took place after about 11 days of culture. These TCRs' antigens remain unknown. Measured with immunoSEQ multiplex PCR; TCRdb has only the in-frame clones, and not every one. The sample shows roughly 56,000 clones, approximately 80% of them seen only once. The material sequenced was CD4+ T cells from PBMCs cultured without peptide, taken before COVID-19 vaccination. Receptors were obtained from a human donor who received a COVID-19 vaccine.

The V call is TRBV6-6, the J call TRBJ1-2; D gene ambiguous. Germline loops: CDR1 MNHNY, CDR2 SVGAGI (reference sequence). This CDR3 is built from 14 residues. The V end was cut by 6 bases, the J end by 4 bases, with 15 bases between. CDR3 in amino acids: CASSQQTLRYGYTF. CDR3 nucleotide sequence: TGTGCCAGCAGCCAACAGACCCTACGCTATGGCTACACCTTC.

This clone has a single count. The chain couples TRBV7-8 to TRBJ2-2, with 8 bases fitting TRBD2. CDR3 size: 16 residues. After removal of 5 bases from V and 7 bases from J, the junction contained 12 bases not matched to a gene. The germline V gene encodes CDR1 SGHVS and CDR2 FQNEAQ. CDR3 amino acids: CASSPAPSGGNGELFF. The CDR3 bases are TGTGCCAGCAGCCCGGCGCCAAGCGGGGGTAACGGGGAGCTGTTTTTT.

This chain connects TRBV6-6 to TRBJ2-3; D is ambiguous. This CDR3 comprises 17 residues. Germline V lookup: CDR1 MNHNY, CDR2 SVGAGI (reference sequence). Trimming cost V 6 bases and J 0 bases, with 19 bases left between them. CDR3 sequence reads: CASSRAGKTVSTDTQYF. The DNA for the CDR3 is TGTGCCAGCAGCCGAGCCGGCAAAACCGTTAGCACAGATACGCAGTATTTT.

CDR3 region: CASSRGTAGTYNEQFF. The CDR3 DNA follows: TGTGCCAGCAGCAGGGGGACGGCGGGCACCTACAATGAGCAGTTCTTC. The V gene is TRBV5-5, the J gene TRBJ2-1, with D perhaps matching TRBD1 (6 bases). The CDR3 runs to 16 residues. V was trimmed by 4 bases and J by 2 bases, leaving 16 bases between them. Germline CDR1 is SGHKS and CDR2 is YYEKEE (reference sequence).

The rearrangement joins TRBV7-6 to TRBJ2-1; D possibly corresponds to TRBD2 (5 bases). V lost 4 bases and J lost 2, with 15 bases in between. The length of the CDR3 is 16 residues. Germline V gene sequence: CDR1 SGHVS, CDR2 FNYEAQ. CDR3 amino acids: CASSSLGEATYNEQFF. CDR3 sequence (DNA): TGTGCCAGCAGCTCTCTCGGGGAAGCAACCTACAATGAGCAGTTCTTC.

The genes are TRBV18 and TRBJ1-1; D may be TRBD1 (6 bases). The CDR3 is made up of 18 amino acids. The germline gives CDR1 KGHSH, CDR2 LQKENI. The V end was cut by 2 bases, the J end by 2 bases, with 21 bases between. The CDR3 reads CASSPRGGPFSQNTEAFF. DNA for the CDR3: TGTGCCAGCTCACCAAGAGGGGGACCATTCTCGCAAAACACTGAAGCTTTCTTT.

The chain uses TRBV2 and TRBJ1-2; 8 nucleotides agree with TRBD1. This CDR3 has 12 amino acids. The junction had 4 bases not matched to a gene; V was cut back by 5 bases and J by 8 bases. Germline V gene lookup returns CDR1 SNHLY and CDR2 FYNNEI. CDR3 sequence reads: CASSQGAWGYTF. The CDR3 DNA sequence: TGTGCCAGCAGTCAGGGGGCCTGGGGCTACACCTTC. The full variable domain, its missing parts supplied by reference TRBV2 and TRBJ1-2, is EPEVTQTPSHQVTQMGQEVILRCVPISNHLYFYWYRQILGQKVEFLVSFYNNEISEKSEIFDDQFSVERPDGSNFTLKIRSTKLEDSAMYFCASSQGAWGYTFGSGTRLTVV.

This chain joins TRBV12-5 and TRBJ1-2, with 9 bases that match TRBD1. With 0 bases clipped from V and 0 bases from J, the junction kept 8 bases outside the gene matches. The CDR3 has 18 residues. Germline-derived CDR1 and CDR2 are LGHNT and FRNRAP. CDR3 sequence: CASGLVLGQGLSNYGYTF. The CDR3, as DNA: TGTGCTAGTGGTTTGGTACTGGGACAGGGTCTTTCTAACTATGGCTACACCTTC.

V gene TRBV6-2 or TRBV6-3 combines with J gene TRBJ1-5; no clear D. Germline values: CDR1 MNHEY, CDR2 SVGEGT. Trimming removed 4 bases from V and 6 bases from J, with 13 bases in between. The CDR3 contains 14 residues. The CDR3 sequence: CASSSHGGSQPQHF. The CDR3 nucleotides are TGTGCCAGCAGTTCCCACGGAGGGTCTCAGCCCCAGCATTTT.

V is TRBV6-5 and J is TRBJ1-2, with no clear D. Trimming pared 0 bases from V and 4 bases from J, leaving 12 bases between. Germline V CDR1 and CDR2: MNHEY, SVGAGI. This CDR3 contains 15 residues. The CDR3 DNA reads TGTGCCAGCAGTTACTCGATCCCCGGCCGCTATGGCTACACCTTC. Residues: CASSYSIPGRYGYTF.

This sequence joins TRBV6-2 or TRBV6-3 and TRBJ2-7; 8 nucleotides match TRBD1. This CDR3 has 14 residues. V shed 1 base and J 3 bases; nucleotides not matched to a gene: 2. The germline V gene has CDR1 MNHEY and CDR2 SVGEGT. CDR3 amino acids: CASSYLQGGYEQYV. The CDR3 bases are TGTGCCAGCAGTTACTTACAGGGGGGCTACGAGCAGTACGTC.

The V gene is TRBV9, the J gene TRBJ1-5; no clear D gene. CDR1 and CDR2 (germline): SGDLS, YYNGEE. CDR3 length equals 13 residues. V was trimmed by 3 bases and J by 3 bases, leaving 7 bases between them. The CDR3 DNA reads TGTGCCAGCAGCGCGAATCCCAATCAGCCCCAGCATTTT. This gives the protein CASSANPNQPQHF.

This chain joins TRBV5-1 and TRBJ2-1, with 7 bases fitting TRBD2. The CDR3 sequence is 16 residues long. The ends lost 6 bases at V and 5 bases at J; junction bases unmatched: 14. Per germline, CDR1 SGHRS and CDR2 YFSETQ. The CDR3 DNA reads as TGCGCCAGCACATCGACTAGCTTGAGGGTCAACAATGAGCAGTTCTTC. Its translation is CASTSTSLRVNNEQFF.

Only a few counts were recorded for this clone. J is TRBJ2-5 and V is TRBV5-4; D possibly corresponds to TRBD1 (6 bases). The CDR3 length is 18 residues. CDR1 and CDR2 from the germline V gene are SGHNT and YYREEE (reference sequence). Trimming shortened V by 5 bases and J by 1 base, and 24 bases separated the two germline ends. The DNA of the CDR3 is TGTGCCAGCAGTTCCAACCCCACAAGGACAGTTCGCCAAGAGACCCAGTACTTC. Its translation is CASSSNPTRTVRQETQYF. Variable domain in full (rest from reference TRBV5-4 and TRBJ2-5): ETGVTQSPTHLIKTRGQQVTLRCSSQSGHNTVSWYQQALGQGPQFIFQYYREEENGRGNFPPRFSGLQFPNYSSELNVNALELDDSALYLCASSSNPTRTVRQETQYFGPGTRLLVL.

CDR3 protein: CASSPQGLQVGEQYV. Written as DNA, the CDR3 is TGTGCCAGCAGTCCCCAGGGTTTACAGGTTGGCGAGCAGTACGTC. The chain uses TRBV2 and TRBJ2-7; a weak D match, TRBD1 (5 bases). The V end lost 5 bases, the J end lost 6 bases, and 20 bases lay between the germline ends. The germline CDR1 and CDR2 sequences are SNHLY and FYNNEI. This CDR3 is built from 15 residues.

The chain has TRBV12-3 or TRBV12-4 and TRBJ1-3; no definite D call. This CDR3 is 11 amino acids long. V dropped 5 bases and J dropped 7 bases, with 6 bases sitting between them. The CDR3 nucleotides read TGTGCCAGCAGTAACGGGAACACCATATATTTT. Translation gives CASSNGNTIYF.

The V gene is TRBV6-6, the J gene TRBJ2-7, with a weak D call TRBD1 (6 bases). Trimming left V 5 bases short and J 3 bases short, with 14 bases between. CDR3 size: 14 residues. Per germline, CDR1 MNHNY and CDR2 SVGAGI (reference sequence). CDR3 in DNA: TGTGCCAGCAGTAGGACAGCCCCGGGCTACGAGCAGTACGTC. Protein sequence: CASSRTAPGYEQYV.

The table lists this clone with a few counts. V and J are TRBV29-1 and TRBJ1-2; no clear D gene. Germline-derived CDR1 and CDR2 are SQVTM and ANQGSEA. The CDR3 covers 11 residues. Trimming pared 3 bases from V and 7 bases from J, leaving 9 bases between. Here the CDR3 DNA reads TGCAGCGTTGATCCGGGGTTTGGCTACACCTTC. Its translation: CSVDPGFGYTF.

The rearrangement links TRBV2 to TRBJ2-5, with TRBD2 identical over 7 bases. V shed 10 bases and J 7 bases; nucleotides not matched to a gene: 9. Looked up from germline, CDR1 is SNHLY and CDR2 is FYNNEI. This CDR3 is built from 12 residues. Here the CDR3 reads CATRGGRVTQYF. The CDR3 DNA sequence: TGTGCCACACGGGGAGGGCGTGTGACCCAGTACTTC.

V is TRBV24-1 and J is TRBJ2-5, with D possibly matching TRBD1 (6 bases). Trimming left V 4 bases short and J 2 bases short, with 13 bases between. Germline V gives CDR1 KGHDR, CDR2 SFDVKD. This CDR3 is built from 15 residues. The CDR3 protein is CATSETGLGQETQYF. CDR3 in DNA: TGTGCCACCAGTGAAACAGGGCTGGGACAAGAGACCCAGTACTTC.

The chain has TRBV5-1 and TRBJ1-4; no reliable D call. This CDR3 has 17 amino acids. V was trimmed by 2 bases and J by 6 bases, leaving 20 bases between them. Germline-derived CDR1 and CDR2 are SGHRS and YFSETQ. The CDR3 sequence is CASSLSNSGRFDEKLFF. The CDR3 coding sequence is TGCGCCAGCAGCTTAAGTAATAGCGGGCGGTTCGATGAAAAACTGTTTTTT.